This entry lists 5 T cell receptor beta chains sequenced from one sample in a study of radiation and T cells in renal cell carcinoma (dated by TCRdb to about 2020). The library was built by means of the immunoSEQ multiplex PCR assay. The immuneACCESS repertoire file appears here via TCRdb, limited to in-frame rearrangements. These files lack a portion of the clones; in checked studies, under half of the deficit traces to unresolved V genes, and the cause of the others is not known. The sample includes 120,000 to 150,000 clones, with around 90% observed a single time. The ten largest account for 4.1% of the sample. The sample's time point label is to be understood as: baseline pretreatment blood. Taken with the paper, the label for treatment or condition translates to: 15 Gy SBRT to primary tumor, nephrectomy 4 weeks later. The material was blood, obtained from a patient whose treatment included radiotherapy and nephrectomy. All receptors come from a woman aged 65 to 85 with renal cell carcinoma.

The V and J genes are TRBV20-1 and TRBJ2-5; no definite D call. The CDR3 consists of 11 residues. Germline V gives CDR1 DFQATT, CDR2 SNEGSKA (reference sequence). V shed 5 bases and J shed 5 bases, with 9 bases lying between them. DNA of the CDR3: TGCAGTGCTGAGGATGAGGAGACCCAGTACTTC. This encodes CSAEDEETQYF.

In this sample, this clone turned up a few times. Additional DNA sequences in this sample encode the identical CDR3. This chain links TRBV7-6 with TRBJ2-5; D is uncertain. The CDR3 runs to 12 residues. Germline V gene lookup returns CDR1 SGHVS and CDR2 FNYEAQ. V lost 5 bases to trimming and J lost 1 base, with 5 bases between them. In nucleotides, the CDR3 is TGTGCCAGCAGCCTAGGCCAAGAGACCCAGTACTTC. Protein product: CASSLGQETQYF.

Here the CDR3 DNA reads TGCGCCAGCAGCTTGGTAGTAGCTGTATATGAGCAGTTCTTC. Its protein product is CASSLVVAVYEQFF. The chain couples TRBV5-1 to TRBJ2-1; D not certain. The CDR3 runs to 14 residues. Germline CDR1 and CDR2: SGHRS and YFSETQ. V lost 0 bases and J lost 8, with 12 bases in between.

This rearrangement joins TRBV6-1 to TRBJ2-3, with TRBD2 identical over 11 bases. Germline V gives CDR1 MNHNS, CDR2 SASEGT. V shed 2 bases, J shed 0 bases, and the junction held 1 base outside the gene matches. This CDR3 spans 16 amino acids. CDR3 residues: CASSELAGGSTDTQYF. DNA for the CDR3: TGTGCCAGCAGTGAACTAGCGGGAGGTAGCACAGATACGCAGTATTTT.

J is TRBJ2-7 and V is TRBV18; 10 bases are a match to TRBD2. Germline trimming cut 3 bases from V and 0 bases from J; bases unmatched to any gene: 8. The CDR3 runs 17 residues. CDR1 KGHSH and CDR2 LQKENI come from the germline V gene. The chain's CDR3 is CASSPRLAGANSYEQYF. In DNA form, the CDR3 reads TGTGCCAGCTCACCGCGGCTAGCGGGGGCTAACTCCTACGAGCAGTACTTC.